This T cell receptor beta chain was recovered during a study of CD4 T cells in relation to SARS-CoV-2 and coronaviruses. The study's findings and limits: According to naive versus memory sequencing, detected responses are memory recall, not newly primed.

The V segment lost 3 bases and the J segment 0 bases; nucleotides outside the gene matches: 7. This CDR3 has 16 amino acids. Profiling relied on immunoSEQ multiplex PCR, and the TCRdb table lists in-frame clones only, not all of them. Of tens of thousands of clones listed, around 82% are singletons. About this clone itself: Its specificity is not known.

The chain carries TRBV23-1 and TRBJ2-7; 8 bases are shared with TRBD1. TRBV23-1 is an open reading frame whose function is uncertain. The source material was naive CD4+ T cells from PBMCs, cultured in vitro. Subset given: naive CD4+ T cells isolated by negative enrichment. The receptor was derived from an adult with COVID-19. CDR3 sequence (DNA): TGCGCCAGCAGTCAGCCTTGGACAGGGAGCTCCTACGAGCAGTACTTC. It yields the protein CASSQPWTGSSYEQYF.